This T cell receptor beta chain emerged from a study of control samples from healthy donors and cancer patients. Profiled with immunoSEQ multiplex PCR; TCRdb holds only in-frame clones, not every one. The sample lists 98,000 or so clones, 82% occurring once. Germline V gene data show CDR1 as MGHRA and CDR2 as YSYEKL. The CDR3 has 17 amino acids. Germline trimming cut 1 base from V and 7 bases from J; bases unmatched to any gene: 9. This chain links TRBV4-1 with TRBJ2-1, with TRBD1 identical over 11 bases. The sequencing sample was made of blood. The TCR sequence derives from a man younger than 30 in good health. The CDR3 region is CASSQGDRGDLVNEQFF. For the CDR3, the DNA is TGCGCCAGCAGCCAAGGGGACAGGGGGGATTTAGTTAATGAGCAGTTCTTC.